This T cell receptor (beta chain) was found in a study of cytomegalovirus exposure and HLA in healthy donors. 13 Jbeta primers and 60 Vbeta primers were used for the PCR. The assay was immunoSEQ multiplex PCR, and TCRdb's table has in-frame clones only and misses some. The sample records fewer than 250,000 clones, approximately 80% being singletons. CDR3 size: 14 residues. Trimming cost V 3 bases and J 4 bases, with 13 bases left between them. Germline lookup yields CDR1 SGHAT and CDR2 FQNNGV. The source material was PBMCs. The chain links TRBV11-2 to TRBJ2-7; D is undetermined. The clonotype originates from a man aged 35 to 55 in good health and CMV-seropositive. Here the CDR3 reads CASSLGPPLYEQYF. The CDR3 DNA is TGTGCCAGCAGCTTGGGCCCCCCGTTATACGAGCAGTACTTC.